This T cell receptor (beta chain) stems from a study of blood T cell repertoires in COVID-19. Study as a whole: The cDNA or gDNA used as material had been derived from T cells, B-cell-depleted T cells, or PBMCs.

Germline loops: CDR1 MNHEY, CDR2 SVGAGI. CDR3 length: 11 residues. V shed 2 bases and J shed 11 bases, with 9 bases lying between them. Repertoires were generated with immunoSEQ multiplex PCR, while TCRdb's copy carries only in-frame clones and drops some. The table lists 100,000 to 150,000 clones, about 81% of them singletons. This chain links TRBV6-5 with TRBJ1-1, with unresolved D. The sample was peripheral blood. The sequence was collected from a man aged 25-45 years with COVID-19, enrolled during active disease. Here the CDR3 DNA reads TGTGCCAGCAGTTACGGGCCCATGGCTTTCTTT. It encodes CASSYGPMAFF.